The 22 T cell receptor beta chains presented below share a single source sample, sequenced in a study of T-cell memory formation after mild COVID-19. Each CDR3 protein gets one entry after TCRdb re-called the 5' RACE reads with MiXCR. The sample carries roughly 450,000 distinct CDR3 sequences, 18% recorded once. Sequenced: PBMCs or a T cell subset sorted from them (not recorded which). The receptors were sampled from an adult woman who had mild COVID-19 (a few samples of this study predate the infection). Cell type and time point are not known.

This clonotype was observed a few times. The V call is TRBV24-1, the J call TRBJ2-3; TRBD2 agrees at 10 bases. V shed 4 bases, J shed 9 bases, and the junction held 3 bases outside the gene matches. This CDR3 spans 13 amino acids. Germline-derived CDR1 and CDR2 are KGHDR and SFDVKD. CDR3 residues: CATSDRGLATQYF. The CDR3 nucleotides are TGTGCCACCAGTGACCGGGGACTAGCGACGCAGTATTTT.

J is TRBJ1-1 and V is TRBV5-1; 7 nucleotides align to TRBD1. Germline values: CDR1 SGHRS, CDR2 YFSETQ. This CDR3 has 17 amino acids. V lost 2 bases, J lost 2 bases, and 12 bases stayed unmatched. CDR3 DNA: TGCGCCAGCAGCTTTGGAGACTCGGGACAGTCTAACACTGAAGCTTTCTTT. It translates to CASSFGDSGQSNTEAFF.

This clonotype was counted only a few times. CDR3 amino acids: CASSPQTNYGYTF. The CDR3 DNA reads as TGTGCCAGCAGCCCACAGACTAACTATGGCTACACCTTC. V and J are TRBV3-1 and TRBJ1-2, with D hard to call. The CDR3 is 13 residues long. Germline CDR1 reads LGHDT; CDR2 reads YNNKEL (reference sequence). V lost 4 bases and J lost 0, with 6 bases in between. Full variable domain (outside the CDR3, taken from reference TRBV3-1 and TRBJ1-2): DTAVSQTPKYLVTQMGNDKSIKCEQNLGHDTMYWYKQDSKKFLKIMFSYNNKELIINETVPNRFSPKSPDKAHLNLHINSLELGDSAVYFCASSPQTNYGYTFGSGTRLTVV.

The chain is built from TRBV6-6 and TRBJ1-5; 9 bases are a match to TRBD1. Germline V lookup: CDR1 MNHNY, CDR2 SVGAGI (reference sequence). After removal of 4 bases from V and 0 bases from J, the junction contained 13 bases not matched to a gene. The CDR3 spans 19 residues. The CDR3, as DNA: TGTGCCAGCAGTTCCCGACAGGGGGTTTCTTCTTATAGCAATCAGCCCCAGCATTTT. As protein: CASSSRQGVSSYSNQPQHF.

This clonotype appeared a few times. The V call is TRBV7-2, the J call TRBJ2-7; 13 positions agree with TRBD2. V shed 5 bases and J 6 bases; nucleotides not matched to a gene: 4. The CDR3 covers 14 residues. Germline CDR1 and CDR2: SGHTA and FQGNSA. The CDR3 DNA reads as TGTGCCAGCAGCAAGAGGACTAGCGGGAGCGAGCAGTACTTC. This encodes CASSKRTSGSEQYF.

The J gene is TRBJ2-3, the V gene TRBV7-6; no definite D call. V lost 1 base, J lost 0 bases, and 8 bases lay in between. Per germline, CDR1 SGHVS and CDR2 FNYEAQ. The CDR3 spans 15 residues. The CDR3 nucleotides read TGTGCCAGCAGCTTAGGACACGGGAGCACAGATACGCAGTATTTT. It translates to CASSLGHGSTDTQYF. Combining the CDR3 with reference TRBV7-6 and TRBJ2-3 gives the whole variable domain GAGVSQSPRYKVTKRGQDVALRCDPISGHVSLYWYRQALGQGPEFLTYFNYEAQQDKSGLPNDRFSAERPEGSISTLTIQRTEQRDSAMYRCASSLGHGSTDTQYFGPGTRLTVL.

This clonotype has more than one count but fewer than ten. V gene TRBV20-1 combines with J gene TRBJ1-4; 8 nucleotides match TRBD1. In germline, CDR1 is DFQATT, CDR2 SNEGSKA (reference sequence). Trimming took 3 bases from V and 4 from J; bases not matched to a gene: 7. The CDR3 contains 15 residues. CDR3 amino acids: CSASEPGQVNEKLFF. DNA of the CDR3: TGCAGTGCTAGTGAACCGGGACAGGTTAATGAAAAACTGTTTTTT.

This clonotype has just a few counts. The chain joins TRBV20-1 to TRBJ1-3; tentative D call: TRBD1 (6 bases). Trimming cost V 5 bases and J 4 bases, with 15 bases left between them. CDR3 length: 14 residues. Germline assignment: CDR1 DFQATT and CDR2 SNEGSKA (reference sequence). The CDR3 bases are TGCAGTGCTCCCGACAGGACGTCGGGAAACACCATATATTTT. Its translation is CSAPDRTSGNTIYF.

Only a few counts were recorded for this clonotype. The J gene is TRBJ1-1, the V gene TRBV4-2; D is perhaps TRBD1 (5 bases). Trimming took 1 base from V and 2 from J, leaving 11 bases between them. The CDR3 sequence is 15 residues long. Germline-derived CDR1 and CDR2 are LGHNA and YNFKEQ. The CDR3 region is CASSQGGRANTEAFF. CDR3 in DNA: TGTGCCAGCAGCCAAGGAGGCAGGGCTAACACTGAAGCTTTCTTT.

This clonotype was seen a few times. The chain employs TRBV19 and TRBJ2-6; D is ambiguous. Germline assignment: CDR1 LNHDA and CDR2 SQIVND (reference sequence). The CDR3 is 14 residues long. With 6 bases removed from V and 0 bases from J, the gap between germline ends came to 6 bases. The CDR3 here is CASSHSSGANVLTF. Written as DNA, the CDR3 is TGTGCCAGTAGCCACAGCTCTGGGGCCAACGTCCTGACTTTC.

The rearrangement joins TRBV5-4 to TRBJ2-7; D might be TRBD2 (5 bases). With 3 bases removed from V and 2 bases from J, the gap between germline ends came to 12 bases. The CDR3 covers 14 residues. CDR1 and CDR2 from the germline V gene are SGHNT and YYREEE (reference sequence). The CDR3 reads CASSSWRAAYEQYF. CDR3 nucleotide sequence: TGTGCCAGCAGCTCCTGGCGGGCGGCCTACGAGCAGTACTTC.

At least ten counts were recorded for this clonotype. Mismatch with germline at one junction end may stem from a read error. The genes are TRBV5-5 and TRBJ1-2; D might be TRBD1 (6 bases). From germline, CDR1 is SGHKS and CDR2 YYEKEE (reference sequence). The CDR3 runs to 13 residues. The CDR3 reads CASSLEGDYGYTF. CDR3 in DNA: TGCGCCAGCAGCTTGGAGGGGGACTATGGCTACACCTTC.

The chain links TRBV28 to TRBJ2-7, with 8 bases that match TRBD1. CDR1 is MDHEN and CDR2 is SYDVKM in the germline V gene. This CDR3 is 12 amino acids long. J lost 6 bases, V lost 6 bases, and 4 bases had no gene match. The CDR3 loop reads CASRVGQGEQYF. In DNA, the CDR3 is TGTGCCAGCAGAGTAGGACAGGGCGAGCAGTACTTC.

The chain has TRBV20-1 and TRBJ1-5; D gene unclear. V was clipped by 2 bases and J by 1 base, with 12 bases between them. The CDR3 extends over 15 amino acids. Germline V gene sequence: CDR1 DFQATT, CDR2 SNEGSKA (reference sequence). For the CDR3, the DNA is TGCAGTGCTAGAATCCGCCGGGCGAGCAATCAGCCCCAGCATTTT. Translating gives CSARIRRASNQPQHF.

The CDR3 DNA reads TGTGCCAGCATATCGGGACAGGGGGCAGGGAACACTGAAGCTTTCTTT. It codes for CASISGQGAGNTEAFF. The chain has TRBV27 and TRBJ1-1, with TRBD1 matching 12 bases. Germline V gene lookup returns CDR1 MNHEY and CDR2 SMNVEV (reference sequence). The V segment lost 7 bases and the J segment 1 base; nucleotides outside the gene matches: 7. The CDR3 is 16 residues long.

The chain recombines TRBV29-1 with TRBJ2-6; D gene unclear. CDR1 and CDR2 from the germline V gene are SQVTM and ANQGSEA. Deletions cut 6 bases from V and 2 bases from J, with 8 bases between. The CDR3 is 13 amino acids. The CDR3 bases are TGCAGCGTAAGGTTGGCTGGGGCCAACGTCCTGACTTTC. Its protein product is CSVRLAGANVLTF.

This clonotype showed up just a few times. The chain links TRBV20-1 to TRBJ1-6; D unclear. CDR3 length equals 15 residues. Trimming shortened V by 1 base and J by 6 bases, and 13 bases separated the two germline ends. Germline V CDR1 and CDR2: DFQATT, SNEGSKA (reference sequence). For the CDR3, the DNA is TGCAGTGCTAGAGGAGTGAGAGACATTAATTCACCCCTCCACTTT. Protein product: CSARGVRDINSPLHF.

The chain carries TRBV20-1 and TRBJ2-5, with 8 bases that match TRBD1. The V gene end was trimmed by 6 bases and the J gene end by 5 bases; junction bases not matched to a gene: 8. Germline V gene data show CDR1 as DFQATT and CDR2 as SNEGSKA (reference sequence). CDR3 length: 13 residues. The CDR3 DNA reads TGCAGTGCCGACAGGGGCAGGATGGAGACCCAGTACTTC. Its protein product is CSADRGRMETQYF.

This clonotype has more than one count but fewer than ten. The CDR3 sequence is CASSYSAPGASDEQFF. CDR3 coding DNA: TGTGCCAGCAGTTACTCGGCCCCGGGAGCGTCCGATGAGCAGTTCTTC. The chain carries TRBV6-2 or TRBV6-3 and TRBJ2-1; D perhaps matches TRBD2 (6 bases). The CDR3 runs to 16 residues. CDR1 MNHEY and CDR2 SVGEGT come from the germline V gene. The ends were cut back, 0 bases at V and 8 bases at J, with 17 bases in the middle.

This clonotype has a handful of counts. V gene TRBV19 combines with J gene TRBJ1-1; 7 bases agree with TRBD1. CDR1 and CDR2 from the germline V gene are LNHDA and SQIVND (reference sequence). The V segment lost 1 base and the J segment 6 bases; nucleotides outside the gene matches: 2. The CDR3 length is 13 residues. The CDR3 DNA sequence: TGTGCCAGTAGTATAGCCAGGGGGTCTGAAGCTTTCTTT. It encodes CASSIARGSEAFF.

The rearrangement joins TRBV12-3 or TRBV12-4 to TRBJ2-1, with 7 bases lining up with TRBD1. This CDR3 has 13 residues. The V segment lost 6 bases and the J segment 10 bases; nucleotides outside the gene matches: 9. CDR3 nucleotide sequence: TGTGCCAGCAGCCGGGGCCGACAGGGAGAGCAGTTCTTC. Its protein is CASSRGRQGEQFF.

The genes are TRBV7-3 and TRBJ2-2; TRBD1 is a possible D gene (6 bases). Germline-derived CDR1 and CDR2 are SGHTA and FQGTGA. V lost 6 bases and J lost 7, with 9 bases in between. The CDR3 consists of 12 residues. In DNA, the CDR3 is TGTGCCAGCAGGAAAGGGGGCGGGGAGCTGTTTTTT. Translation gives CASRKGGGELFF.